Sequencing of this T cell receptor beta chain was carried out in a study of cytomegalovirus exposure and HLA in healthy donors (dated by TCRdb to 2016 to 2017). At the level of the whole study: An earlier analysis of several hundred of the donors reported 250 to 350 Gb of sequence data and around 100 million unique TCR beta sequences obtained from around 170 million T cells. A later analysis re-examined previously published TCR beta repertoires from about 700 donors and added high-resolution HLA genotyping to investigate patterns of TCR occurrence. The study aimed to test whether signatures of past pathogen exposure could be identified by cataloging public T cell receptors. Genome-wide SNP genotypes for about 65% of the roughly 670 donors were used in a later genetic analysis, which treated that subset as a discovery cohort. Besides the first cohort of under 700 subjects, a separate validation cohort made up of 95 to 150 different subjects was used. The study profiled the T cell repertoires of about 720 subjects by immunosequencing and related them to cytomegalovirus serostatus. Roughly five DR-DQ haplotypes were treated as single units for association and clustering because of strong linkage in the cohort. In an earlier analysis of 587 of the donors, high-throughput TCR beta sequencing was used to judge whether each TCR beta V gene segment behaved as functional or pseudogenic. Rather than drawing on any new phenotypic data, the later analysis identified candidate immune exposures from TCR beta sequences and the way those sequences occurred across donors. Alongside the repertoire data, information on donor age, sex, ethnicity and CMV serostatus was compiled. Every repertoire in the discovery cohort had been generated on one and the same sequencing platform. Of the roughly 400 genotyped donors, 81% were placed in the genetic ancestry cluster associated with self-reported Caucasian donors. HLA typing included class I and class II loci at four-digit resolution. On average, approximately 250,000 unique TCR beta nucleotide sequences were sequenced per donor among 350 to 400 genotyped donors of the cohort, with around 19% of those sequences being non-productive. Typing coverage differed by locus: A, B, C, DRB1 and DQB1 were typed in about 629-640 donors, DQA1 in approximately 520, DPA1 in 600 to 610, and DPB1 in 400 to 480. An early release covering approximately 600 HLA-typed donors comprised about 290 gigabases of sequencing data and approximately 80 million unique TCR sequences. To predict cytomegalovirus infection status, the study brought together high-throughput TCR immunosequencing, statistical association of individual TCRs with disease status, and machine learning. What the research found in general, with its limitations: In a later analysis, TCR association rates were found to vary across HLA loci, with the most associated TCRs seen for DRB1 alleles and the fewest for HLA-C alleles. Most TCR sequences were observed very rarely across donors, whereas some public TCRs were present in many individuals. The cohort was sequenced for TCR beta chains only, and without alpha or paired-chain data the features that could be detected were limited. In a later analysis, HLA-associated TCR beta chains showed more clonal expansion and lower generation probabilities than non-associated chains that were equally common. In a later genetic analysis, fewer N-insertions in productive TCRs were reported among donors in an Asian-associated ancestry cluster than the approximately 710-donor mean. In a later analysis, about 16,000 TCR beta sequences were associated with specific HLA alleles at a false discovery rate of 0.05. Because counts were too low, 15 to 20 rarely observed V segments, including chromosome 9 orphons, were excluded from the earlier analysis of roughly 580 of the donors. It was suggested by the authors that the approach could potentially be generalized to other disease states and immunological phenotypes. Roughly uniform sequencing depth across donors was assumed in presence/absence analyses, although this assumption may not hold. Most CMV-associated TCR beta chains appeared to be HLA-restricted in a later analysis, and the HLA associations seemed to be driven largely by CMV exposure. V-gene and J-gene trimming of TCR beta chains was associated with a missense DCLRE1C variant in a later genetic analysis, and the association was replicated in an independent cohort. When HLA alleles, especially DR and DQ, strongly co-occurred, TCR associations were difficult to assign to individual alleles. An earlier analysis of 450 to 750 of the donors showed that most TCR beta V segments appeared in productive rearrangements either about 87% or about 30% of the time, which broadly matched IMGT annotations. In a later analysis, several top co-occurrence clusters were reported to appear linked to parvovirus B19, influenza, CMV and Epstein-Barr virus. Correlated functional status among segregating V segments might reflect linkage disequilibrium, but an unknown experimental factor could not be ruled out. A further reported finding was that TCR beta sequences accurately predicted the HLA-A and HLA-B alleles for most subjects in the first cohort. The sequencing pipeline was judged likely to have produced a cluster of highly shared sequence variants as a technical artifact. Some IMGT-functional V segments, including TRBV6-2 and TRBV6-3, could not be distinguished by the 87-base-pair reads and were therefore excluded. CMV serostatus was the only immune exposure information available for the cohort. A total of 164 TCR beta chains were listed by the study as associated with cytomegalovirus. Because some donors lacked HLA typing at each locus, the association tests relied only on the typed subset. In vitro tests confirmed that a few of the cytomegalovirus-associated TCR beta chains recognize cytomegalovirus antigens. In both the original and validation cohorts, the classifier was reported to diagnose cytomegalovirus status with high specificity and sensitivity.

Worth noting for this clone: Its antigen specificity is not known. Nothing much larger sits one base from this clone, and base qualities are not available.

In total, more than 500 healthy bone marrow donors made up the cohort. At the time of sampling, all cohort members were nominally healthy, though unrecorded immune exposures were likely present. The donor was CMV seronegative and was included in the group of a few hundred seronegative cohort members. Every donor gave a peripheral blood sample, and the peripheral blood mononuclear cells from that sample were used for TCR beta sequencing. The Qiagen DNeasy Blood Extraction Kit was used to extract genomic DNA from the blood cell samples. Based on the germline V gene, the CDR1 and CDR2 sequences are MDHEN and SYDVKM. The CDR3 runs 17 amino acids, cysteine and phenylalanine included. The retained sequence is limited to the CDR3, 51 bases, with the frame set at the first base. V lost 3 bases and J lost 2 bases, and the count of bases not matched to a germline gene is 10. Library generation was performed with the immunoSEQ multiplex PCR assay. For the multiplex PCR, a mixture combining 60 forward primers for TCR Vbeta segments and 13 reverse primers for TCR Jbeta segments was used. The CDR3 region of rearranged TCR beta genes was amplified from genomic DNA with a multiplex PCR assay. The Illumina HiSeq System was used to sequence the amplified TCR beta libraries as 87-base-pair reads. The paper's processing steps were these. In a later analysis, around 80 million unique TCR beta chains were counted across the roughly 700 repertoires, and roughly 10 million of these chains were shared by at least two donors. Raw reads were error-corrected and collapsed into unique sequences by a nearest-neighbor algorithm in which closely related sequences were merged to remove PCR and sequencing errors. Alignment of CDR3 sequences to IMGT reference sequences was used to assign V, D and J gene segments. For a sequence to be retained, a match of at least six nucleotides to both a V gene segment and a J gene segment was required. A rearrangement counted as productive if the CDR3 had no stop codons and remained in frame with V and J, and every other rearrangement counted as non-productive. Following IMGT convention, CDR3 was defined as the stretch from the second conserved V-encoded cysteine up to the conserved J-encoded phenylalanine. The earlier analysis of about 570 of the donors excluded any sequence lacking an unambiguous match to a single V gene segment. An earlier analysis of about 600 of the donors called V segments functional above 56.7% productive rearrangements and segregating when the between-donor standard deviation exceeded 5%. A statistical classification framework was developed to diagnose cytomegalovirus status using the catalog of TCR beta chain sequences. V and J gene assignment, in a later analysis, came from comparing TCR nucleotide sequences with IMGT/GENE-DB human TR gene sequences. The TCRdist pipeline was used in a later analysis to assign CDR3 sequences and most-parsimonious VDJ recombination scenarios. A later analysis defined each TCR beta chain by its CDR3 amino acid sequence plus V-gene family, and excluded reads lacking a unique V-gene family. A later analysis removed several hundred highly shared, low-generation-probability nucleotide sequences to deal with suspected cross-contamination and a sequencing artifact. In a later analysis, a clonal expansion index was calculated for each public chain from normalized within-repertoire ranks of inferred template counts. A later analysis computed generation probabilities with a VDJ recombination model fitted to out-of-frame rearrangements, and checked the results against IGoR. In a later analysis, hypergeometric tests were used to score TCR-TCR, TCR-HLA and TCR-CMV co-occurrence, with a repertoire-size bias correction applied to TCR pairs. To estimate false discovery rates, a later analysis permuted the HLA or CMV assignments 20 times. In a later analysis, co-occurring TCRs were grouped with DBSCAN, and TCRdist sequence similarity was added when clustering was performed within HLA-allele-positive subsets. Repertoires with fewer than 30,000 or more than 120,000 public chains, plus five repertoires with anomalous nucleotide sharing, were excluded from co-occurrence clustering. TCRdb retrieved this table from immuneACCESS and kept in-frame rearrangements only. Not all clones are present; in checked studies, unresolved V genes account for under half, and no reason is known for the remainder. V, J and clone size are taken as reported in that table, and D and trimming were inferred from the DNA itself. The sample table records about 200,000 clones; 65% to 90% of these occur just once. The ten top clones hold approximately 2.4% of the sample.

This clonotype was obtained from a woman in her 50s in good health and CMV-seronegative. What was sequenced was PBMCs. In this chain, TRBV28 is recombined with TRBJ2-5, with 9 bases matching TRBD2. The CDR3 here reads CASSFRSSGRRQETQYF. The sequenced DNA: TGTGCCAGCAGTTTTCGGAGTAGCGGGAGAAGGCAAGAGACCCAGTACTTC.